This TCR beta chain was identified in a study of blood T cell repertoires in COVID-19. About the study: COVID-19 samples collected from the United States, Italy and Spain covered acute and convalescent phases. The cDNA or gDNA used as material had been derived from T cells, B-cell-depleted T cells, or PBMCs.

Original data processing: Estimation of nucleated cell counts was performed using reference gene primer amplification. Only in-frame clones appear in the TCRdb table, and some are missing; sequencing was by immunoSEQ multiplex PCR. D and trimming come from the DNA, and the V and J calls and clone size come from that table. The sample consists of fewer than 250,000 clones, around four fifths of them appearing once. This CDR3 has 10 amino acids. The ends were cut back, 2 bases at V and 14 bases at J, with 12 bases in the middle. From germline, CDR1 is GTSNPN and CDR2 SVGIG (reference sequence). The clonotype comes from a woman in her thirties or forties with active or convalescent COVID-19. The chain has TRBV30 and TRBJ1-2; the D gene is possibly TRBD1 (6 bases). The sequenced material came from peripheral blood. CDR3 sequence reads: CAWSIYRVTF. CDR3 in DNA: TGTGCCTGGAGTATATACAGGGTTACCTTC.